This entry lists 30 T cell receptor beta chains sequenced from one sample in a study of blood T cells in healthy people across ages. It was with a sample-barcoded 5' primer and a J-beta primer mix that a second PCR of roughly 7 to 12 cycles was run. TCRdb redid the calling of the 5' RACE reads with MiXCR, one entry per CDR3 protein. The table lists 1,500,000 or so distinct CDR3 sequences, about 45% of them singletons. What was sequenced was blood. The receptors come from a woman under 30 in good health.

This clonotype was picked up many times. Written as DNA, the CDR3 is TGTGCCAGCAGCGTTTTTGGGGAAAACATTCAGTACTTC. Its translation is CASSVFGENIQYF. The chain couples TRBV7-2 to TRBJ2-4; D unresolved. The germline gives CDR1 SGHTA, CDR2 FQGNSA. The germline V and J ends were trimmed by 5 bases and 5 bases, with 10 bases remaining between them. The CDR3 totals 13 residues.

The sample holds a few counts of this clonotype. The chain is built from TRBV11-2 and TRBJ2-1, with 7 bases matching TRBD1. V trimming: 9 bases; J trimming: 3 bases; junction bases outside the gene matches: 8. Germline assignment: CDR1 SGHAT and CDR2 FQNNGV. The CDR3 is 14 residues long. CDR3 nucleotides: TGTGCCAGTCGCATGGCAGGGGGCTACAATGAGCAGTTCTTC. Protein: CASRMAGGYNEQFF.

This clonotype was recorded at least ten times. The V call is TRBV27, the J call TRBJ2-7; 7 bases are shared with TRBD2. The junction had 5 bases not matched to a gene; V was cut back by 6 bases and J by 0 bases. CDR3 size: 14 residues. Germline values: CDR1 MNHEY, CDR2 SMNVEV (reference sequence). The DNA of the CDR3 is TGTGCCAGCAGCTTGAGCGGGATCTCCTACGAGCAGTACTTC. Translation gives CASSLSGISYEQYF.

This chain uses TRBV5-1 with TRBJ2-5; no clear D gene. The CDR3 has 15 amino acids. The germline V gene has CDR1 SGHRS and CDR2 YFSETQ. Trimming cost V 3 bases and J 2 bases, with 14 bases left between them. The CDR3 here is CASSSVSRTQETQYF. The CDR3 DNA reads TGCGCCAGCAGCTCGGTTTCGCGGACGCAAGAGACCCAGTACTTC.

There are a few counts of this clonotype. This chain joins TRBV6-2 or TRBV6-3 and TRBJ1-2; perhaps TRBD1 as D (6 bases). The V gene lost 0 bases and the J gene lost 4 bases, with 9 bases spanning the gap. The CDR3 is made up of 14 amino acids. Germline assignment: CDR1 MNHEY and CDR2 SVGEGT. The CDR3 is CASSYSTGIYGYTF. CDR3 nucleotide sequence: TGTGCCAGCAGTTACTCGACAGGAATCTATGGCTACACCTTC.

This sequence joins TRBV28 and TRBJ2-7, with 7 bases identical to TRBD1. The CDR3 runs to 15 residues. V shed 2 bases and J 2 bases; nucleotides not matched to a gene: 6. Germline loops: CDR1 MDHEN, CDR2 SYDVKM. CDR3: CASSLVGTAAYEQYF. The CDR3 DNA sequence: TGTGCCAGCAGTTTAGTAGGGACAGCCGCCTACGAGCAGTACTTC. Combining the CDR3 with reference TRBV28 and TRBJ2-7 gives the whole variable domain DVKVTQSSRYLVKRTGEKVFLECVQDMDHENMFWYRQDPGLGLRLIYFSYDVKMKEKGDIPEGYSVSREKKERFSLILESASTNQTSMYLCASSLVGTAAYEQYFGPGTRLTVT.

This chain connects TRBV7-9 to TRBJ2-1; D is possibly TRBD2 (7 bases). The end of the DNA aligns better with TRBJ2-7, so the J call may be wrong. Germline values: CDR1 SEHNR, CDR2 FQNEAQ (reference sequence). The CDR3 has 18 residues. The CDR3 reads CASATGKAGGLLYNEQYF. CDR3 nucleotide sequence: TGTGCCAGCGCAACAGGGAAGGCCGGGGGGTTACTTTACAATGAGCAGTACTTC.

This rearrangement joins TRBV4-3 to TRBJ1-2, with D possibly TRBD1 on 6 matching bases. This CDR3 is 15 amino acids long. Trimming pared 0 bases from V and 4 bases from J, leaving 12 bases between. Germline-derived CDR1 and CDR2 are LGHNA and YSLEER. The CDR3 DNA follows: TGCGCCAGCAGCCAAGATATGGGGGCAAGCTATGGCTACACCTTC. Translation: CASSQDMGASYGYTF.

The genes are TRBV20-1 and TRBJ2-1; no reliable D call. Germline values: CDR1 DFQATT, CDR2 SNEGSKA (reference sequence). The V and J ends lost 5 bases and 8 bases respectively, with 16 bases between them. CDR3 length: 13 residues. The CDR3 DNA reads TGCAGTGCTCTCAAACAAGTCCACCATGAGCAGTTCTTC. It is translated as CSALKQVHHEQFF.

J is TRBJ2-5 and V is TRBV7-2; 14 bases match TRBD2. CDR1 and CDR2 (germline): SGHTA, FQGNSA. The CDR3 has 15 residues. Trimming removed 4 bases from V and 4 bases from J; junction bases left unmatched: 2. Here the CDR3 DNA reads TGTGCCAGCAGCTGGACTAGCGGGGGGTTAGAGACCCAGTACTTC. The encoded protein is CASSWTSGGLETQYF. The full variable domain, its missing parts supplied by reference TRBV7-2 and TRBJ2-5, is GAGVSQSPSNKVTEKGKDVELRCDPISGHTALYWYRQSLGQGLEFLIYFQGNSAPDKSGLPSDRFSAERTGGSVSTLTIQRTQQEDSAVYLCASSWTSGGLETQYFGPGTRLLVL.

This clonotype has just a few counts. The chain joins TRBV4-1 to TRBJ2-1; the D is unclear. The CDR3 has 16 residues. CDR1 and CDR2 (germline): MGHRA, YSYEKL. Trimming removed 3 bases at V and 0 bases at J, with 12 bases between. The CDR3 nucleotides read TGCGCCAGCAGCCACATACTCCAAAGCTCCTACAATGAGCAGTTCTTC. It yields the protein CASSHILQSSYNEQFF.

This clonotype was observed a handful of times. The chain combines TRBV4-2 with TRBJ2-1; 7 bases are a match to TRBD2. The CDR3 totals 14 residues. V trimming: 0 bases; J trimming: 5 bases; junction bases outside the gene matches: 1. Germline V gives CDR1 LGHNA, CDR2 YNFKEQ. The CDR3 DNA reads TGTGCCAGCAGCCAAGAGGGGGGGAACAATGAGCAGTTCTTC. Translation gives CASSQEGGNNEQFF.

V usage is TRBV4-2 and J usage is TRBJ2-6; a possible D gene is TRBD1 (6 bases). Germline loops: CDR1 LGHNA, CDR2 YNFKEQ. Trimming stripped 4 bases from V and 3 bases from J, with 16 bases between. The CDR3 runs to 17 residues. CDR3 region: CASSPLENRVGANVLTF. CDR3 DNA sequence: TGTGCCAGCAGCCCCCTGGAGAACAGGGTTGGGGCCAACGTCCTGACTTTC.

This chain links TRBV9 with TRBJ1-3; a weak D match, TRBD1 (5 bases). With 5 bases removed from V and 2 bases from J, the gap between germline ends came to 8 bases. In germline, CDR1 is SGDLS, CDR2 YYNGEE. The CDR3 loop spans 13 amino acids. The CDR3 loop reads CASRPDTGNTIYF. In nucleotides, the CDR3 is TGTGCCAGCAGGCCGGACACTGGAAACACCATATATTTT.

The chain combines TRBV7-6 with TRBJ2-1; D is perhaps TRBD2 (6 bases). Trimming took 3 bases from V and 2 from J, leaving 11 bases between them. Germline V gene data show CDR1 as SGHVS and CDR2 as FNYEAQ. This CDR3 contains 15 residues. The DNA for the CDR3 is TGTGCCAGCAGCTTTTACTCGGGGGCCTACAATGAGCAGTTCTTC. This sequence encodes CASSFYSGAYNEQFF.

The rearrangement links TRBV27 to TRBJ2-1; 7 nucleotides line up with TRBD1. J lost 0 bases, V lost 6 bases, and 5 bases had no gene match. The CDR3 consists of 15 residues. From germline, CDR1 is MNHEY and CDR2 SMNVEV (reference sequence). CDR3 residues: CASSFDRVSYNEQFF. The CDR3 coding sequence is TGTGCCAGCAGCTTTGACAGGGTCTCCTACAATGAGCAGTTCTTC.

V usage is TRBV27 and J usage is TRBJ2-7, with TRBD1 identical over 8 bases. The CDR3 totals 17 residues. CDR1 and CDR2 from the germline V gene are MNHEY and SMNVEV (reference sequence). V lost 6 bases, J lost 1 base, and 14 bases stayed unmatched. The CDR3 loop is CASRADRVLEGSYEQYF. As DNA, the CDR3 is TGTGCCAGCAGGGCGGACAGGGTACTAGAAGGGTCCTACGAGCAGTACTTC.

The gene calls are TRBV7-9 and TRBJ2-1; tentative D call: TRBD2 (6 bases). Germline CDR1 is SEHNR and CDR2 is FQNEAQ (reference sequence). The V end was cut by 5 bases, the J end by 7 bases, with 21 bases between. The CDR3 covers 16 residues. The CDR3 loop reads CASSSGGDPLTNEQFF. For the CDR3, the DNA is TGTGCCAGCAGCAGCGGCGGGGATCCCCTAACGAATGAGCAGTTCTTC.

The J gene is TRBJ2-2, the V gene TRBV9; a possible D gene is TRBD2 (6 bases). Germline loops: CDR1 SGDLS, CDR2 YYNGEE. The CDR3 is 15 residues long. V was cut by 0 bases and J by 8 bases, with 14 bases left in between. The CDR3 nucleotides read TGTGCCAGCAGCGTAGGGGGACTCTTCGTGGGGGAGCTGTTTTTT. This gives the protein CASSVGGLFVGELFF.

V is TRBV5-1 and J is TRBJ1-6, with TRBD1 identical over 8 bases. Looked up from germline, CDR1 is SGHRS and CDR2 is YFSETQ. The trim removed 5 bases at V and 10 bases at J, leaving 8 bases unmatched. CDR3 length: 14 amino acids. CDR3 protein: CASRDGQGWSPLHF. In DNA, the CDR3 is TGCGCCAGCAGGGATGGACAGGGCTGGTCACCCCTCCACTTT.

The rearrangement links TRBV29-1 to TRBJ2-7; D unresolved. This CDR3 has 12 residues. Trimming shortened V by 5 bases and J by 2 bases, and 10 bases separated the two germline ends. In germline, CDR1 is SQVTM, CDR2 ANQGSEA. DNA of the CDR3: TGCAGCGTTATAAAAGGGCCCTACGAGCAGTACTTC. Protein sequence: CSVIKGPYEQYF.

This chain links TRBV20-1 with TRBJ2-1, with D unclear. The CDR3 runs to 19 residues. CDR1 and CDR2 from the germline V gene are DFQATT and SNEGSKA (reference sequence). The V and J ends lost 3 bases and 6 bases respectively, with 30 bases between them. CDR3 loop: CSASAPNPFLSFRANEQFF. The DNA for the CDR3 is TGCAGTGCTAGCGCCCCTAATCCCTTCCTAAGTTTCCGTGCCAATGAGCAGTTCTTC.

The rearrangement uses TRBV12-3 or TRBV12-4 and TRBJ1-2, with D possibly TRBD1 on 5 matching bases. This CDR3 region has 15 residues. V lost 3 bases, J lost 8 bases, and 19 bases lay in between. The CDR3 protein is CASSFSGQGVGGYTF. The CDR3 region has the DNA TGTGCCAGCAGTTTTTCCGGACAAGGCGTAGGAGGCTACACCTTC.

This chain links TRBV7-9 with TRBJ2-3, with D unresolved. V lost 4 bases to trimming and J lost 2 bases, with 16 bases between them. This CDR3 has 16 amino acids. Germline V CDR1 and CDR2: SEHNR, FQNEAQ (reference sequence). The CDR3 DNA reads TGTGCCAGCAGCTCCCGAACCATCGGGCTCACAGATACGCAGTATTTT. This sequence encodes CASSSRTIGLTDTQYF. Filled out from reference TRBV7-9 and TRBJ2-3, the complete variable domain reads DTGVSQNPRHKITKRGQNVTFRCDPISEHNRLYWYRQTLGQGPEFLTYFQNEAQLEKSRLLSDRFSAERPKGSFSTLEIQRTEQGDSAMYLCASSSRTIGLTDTQYFGPGTRLTVL.

In regard to this clonotype: The junction and the germline gene differ at one end; a read error may be behind it. The chain links TRBV12-3 or TRBV12-4 to TRBJ1-4; 7 bases align to TRBD1. This CDR3 is built from 16 residues. The CDR3 is CVSSPTAGTVNEKLFF. In nucleotides, the CDR3 is TGTGTCAGCAGCCCGACCGCCGGGACAGTAAATGAAAAACTGTTTTTT.

This clonotype was observed a handful of times. An end of the junction does not agree with germline; a read error may underlie this. The chain combines TRBV7-7 with TRBJ2-5, with 9 bases that match TRBD2. This CDR3 is built from 15 residues. Germline CDR1 reads SSHAT; CDR2 reads FNYEAQ (reference sequence). The CDR3 DNA reads TGTGCTAGCAGCTTGGGACTAGCCGTCCTTGAGACCCAGTACTTC. It codes for CASSLGLAVLETQYF. Variable domain in full (rest from reference TRBV7-7 and TRBJ2-5): GAGVSQSPRYKVTKRGQDVTLRCDPISSHATLYWYQQALGQGPEFLTYFNYEAQPDKSGLPSDRFSAERPEGSISTLTIQRTEQRDSAMYRCASSLGLAVLETQYFGPGTRLLVL.

V is TRBV5-1 and J is TRBJ1-1; D call uncertain. This CDR3 spans 14 amino acids. Germline loops: CDR1 SGHRS, CDR2 YFSETQ. V was cut by 4 bases and J by 1 base, with 11 bases left in between. CDR3 in amino acids: CASSPGNGNTEAFF. The CDR3 DNA is TGCGCCAGCAGCCCTGGGAACGGGAACACTGAAGCTTTCTTT.

The CDR3 spells CASSSTGRGAYGYTF. CDR3 in DNA: TGTGCCAGCTCATCAACAGGGAGGGGCGCTTATGGCTACACCTTC. This chain links TRBV18 with TRBJ1-2, with D maybe TRBD1 (6 bases). V lost 5 bases and J 5 bases, leaving 18 bases between the germline ends. Per the germline V gene, CDR1 is KGHSH and CDR2 is LQKENI. The CDR3 totals 15 residues.

This clonotype has ten or more counts. The chain joins TRBV12-3 or TRBV12-4 to TRBJ2-7, with D hard to call. V shed 2 bases and J shed 5 bases, with 4 bases lying between them. The CDR3 covers 11 residues. Written as DNA, the CDR3 is TGTGCCAGCAGTTTATTGGACGAGCAGTACTTC. Its translation: CASSLLDEQYF.

This clonotype was counted between two and nine times. This chain joins TRBV12-3 or TRBV12-4 and TRBJ1-2; no clear D gene. The CDR3 sequence is 13 residues long. V lost 2 bases and J 7 bases, leaving 11 bases between the germline ends. This CDR3 is CASSLPGLSGYTF. CDR3 coding DNA: TGTGCCAGCAGTTTACCCGGGTTGAGTGGCTACACCTTC.